Sequencing of this TCR beta chain was carried out in a study of CD8 T cells in ankylosing spondylitis. Broader study findings: Seven to nine highly homologous variants formed a TCR beta motif that appeared characteristic of ankylosing spondylitis blood.

V lost 0 bases and J 0 bases, leaving 15 bases between the germline ends. Germline V gene data show CDR1 as MGHRA and CDR2 as YSYEKL. The CDR3 runs 17 residues. Of note for this clonotype: Its antigen is not identified.

TCRdb reprocessed the 5' RACE reads via MiXCR and lists one record per CDR3 protein. This sample has 670,000 or so distinct CDR3 sequences, with around 17% found just once. Sequencing used blood, either unsorted or a sorted T cell fraction (not recorded which). The chain has TRBV4-1 and TRBJ2-7; no clear D. The TCR comes from a male donor with ankylosing spondylitis. CDR3 DNA: TGCGCCAGCAGCCAAGAGTGGGTTTTTACGAGCTCCTACGAGCAGTACTTC. Translated, it gives CASSQEWVFTSSYEQYF.